Below, one T cell receptor beta chain is given with its context. The data stem from a study of blood T cell repertoires in COVID-19. The overall study: Donors in the United States, Italy and Spain gave samples during acute or convalescent COVID-19.

V was pared by 1 base and J by 2 bases, with 12 bases between. The germline V gene encodes CDR1 SGHVS and CDR2 FQNEAQ. The length of the CDR3 is 16 residues. Clones were sequenced by immunoSEQ multiplex PCR, and TCRdb holds only the in-frame ones, with some missing. The sample includes about 69,000 clones, roughly 80% of them seen just once. The source of this sequence is a man aged 60 to 69 with acute or convalescent COVID-19. The specimen sequenced was peripheral blood. The rearrangement joins TRBV7-8 to TRBJ2-4; TRBD2 is a possible D gene (7 bases). In nucleotides, the CDR3 is TGTGCCAGCAGCTTAGGGAGGGGGGGATCCAAAAACATTCAGTACTTC. It codes for CASSLGRGGSKNIQYF.